The subject of this entry is one TCR beta chain. Its antigen remains unknown. This sample was taken from a study of cytomegalovirus exposure and HLA in healthy donors. The PCR was carried out with 60 Vbeta primers and 13 Jbeta primers. Produced via immunoSEQ multiplex PCR; TCRdb's table is partial and in-frame only. Of over 150,000 clones listed, roughly four fifths were seen once; the top ten hold about 10%. Germline values: CDR1 SNHLY, CDR2 FYNNEI. CDR3 size: 16 residues. J lost 3 bases, V lost 5 bases, and 9 bases had no gene match. Points from the study as a whole: In a later analysis, approximately 15,000 TCR beta sequences were associated with HLA alleles at 0.05 false discovery rate.

This TCR was recovered from a man aged 50 to 60 in good health and CMV-seropositive. The chain joins TRBV2 to TRBJ1-1, with 10 nucleotides matching TRBD1. Sample: PBMCs. CDR3 loop: CASSPSPDRGDTEAFF. Written as DNA, the CDR3 is TGTGCCAGCAGTCCCTCCCCGGACAGGGGGGACACTGAAGCTTTCTTT.